This entry is about one T cell receptor (beta chain). Its antigen is undetermined. V was cut by 5 bases and J by 6 bases, with 19 bases left in between. The CDR3 has 15 amino acids. Germline CDR1 is SEHNR and CDR2 is FQNEAQ (reference sequence). The entry originates in a study of T cell therapy after organ transplantation. Study information: Of 10 or so patients, eight responded clinically and two did not. Short-term post-therapy samples: blood collected 4 to 8 weeks after completing therapy.

Study-level results: Post-therapy reconstitution appeared to include transferred and endogenous clonotypes. Lower pretherapy CD8 clonality went with larger post-therapy fold change.

The time point here: 4-8 weeks after completion of therapy. The table came from immunoSEQ multiplex PCR; TCRdb's copy has only in-frame clones and leaves some out. The sample shows 3,000 to 4,000 clones, approximately 71% of them seen only once. This specimen was CD8+ T cells from blood, taken after autologous CMV-specific T cell therapy. The chain combines TRBV7-9 with TRBJ1-1; D is unclear. The clonotype was recovered from a human patient who had received a solid organ transplant and had CMV disease. Some T cells may have come from the graft donor. CDR3 DNA: TGTGCCAGCAGCAACCGGCCCGCGGCCCTGCCTGAAGCTTTCTTT. It yields the protein CASSNRPAALPEAFF.